This T cell receptor beta chain was obtained from a study of identical twins. CDR1 and CDR2 (germline): LGHDT, YNNKEL (reference sequence). This CDR3 spans 14 amino acids. Trimming removed 4 bases from V and 15 bases from J; junction bases left unmatched: 11. TCRdb reprocessed the 5' RACE reads via MiXCR and lists one record per CDR3 protein. The data show 450,000 or so distinct CDR3 sequences, with about 14% seen just once and over 0.5% held by the top ten. This clonotype was observed a handful of times. The same sample was also studied in work on yellow fever vaccine responses in identical twins.

The origin of this receptor is a woman under 30 in good health. The V and J genes are TRBV3-1 and TRBJ2-2; 10 bases match TRBD2. The specimen was CD4+ T cells sorted from blood. The CDR3: CASSLSGGARTMFF. The CDR3 nucleotides read TGTGCCAGCAGCCTAAGCGGGGGGGCGAGGACGATGTTTTTT. Filled out from reference TRBV3-1 and TRBJ2-2, the complete variable domain reads DTAVSQTPKYLVTQMGNDKSIKCEQNLGHDTMYWYKQDSKKFLKIMFSYNNKELIINETVPNRFSPKSPDKAHLNLHINSLELGDSAVYFCASSLSGGARTMFFGEGSRLTVL.